This TCR beta chain came from a study of OX40 agonist ivuxolimab in advanced cancers. Study as a whole: Prior anti-PD-1, anti-PD-L1 or anti-CTLA-4 therapy did not bar entry, and 40% had some.

Study-level points and caveats: CD8+ T cells averaged more expanded clones than CD4+. Certain nonresponders likewise exhibited a low normalized T-cell clonal expansion. CD4+ and CD8+ blood T cells expanded clonally by week 6 at 0.1 to 3.0 mg/kg.

Sequencing was performed with immunoSEQ multiplex PCR; in TCRdb, only in-frame clones are kept and a portion is missing. The table has approximately 100,000 clones, 75% to 95% seen once; the top ten hold approximately 0.3%. On this clone itself: What it binds is not known.

The CDR3 runs 15 residues. Per germline, CDR1 SEHNR and CDR2 FQNEAQ (reference sequence). V was trimmed by 3 bases and J by 4 bases, leaving 10 bases between them. J is TRBJ1-6 and V is TRBV7-9; D is possibly TRBD1 (5 bases). This sample comprised CD4+ or CD8+ T cells sorted from blood, obtained in a trial of the OX40 agonist ivuxolimab. This receptor was identified in an adult with an advanced solid tumor such as melanoma, head and neck, liver or kidney cancer. The CDR3 bases are TGTGCCAGCAGCTTGGGCGGGGGTTATAATTCACCCCTCCACTTT. As protein: CASSLGGGYNSPLHF.